Listed below are T cell receptor beta chains from one sample, sequenced in a study of T cells after posttransplantation cyclophosphamide. The data were produced by immunoSEQ multiplex PCR, yet TCRdb's version contains in-frame clones alone and is incomplete. The repertoire consists of around 2,800 clones, with about 84% occurring once and the leading ten covering roughly 12%. Sequencing was performed on CD8+ T cells sorted from PBMCs. All receptors derive from a woman in her forties or fifties in good health and a related stem cell transplant donor. Both conserved end residues are part of each CDR3. The D gene is left open where the match is weak. Clone size is given for some rows only: seen once, a few or many times, or a class if the clone is expanded.

TRBV6-1	-	-	TRBJ1-1	TGTGCCAGCAGTGAGGGGACGGGGGGAACTGAAGCTTTCTTT	CASSEGTGGTEAFF
TRBV6-1	once	TRBD1	TRBJ2-7	TGTGCCAGCAGGGGACAGGTTAGCTCCTACGAGCAGTACTTC	CASRGQVSSYEQYF
TRBV6-5	-	-	TRBJ1-1	TGTGCCAGCAGTTACTCGACTGGAGGTATCGCTGAAGCTTTCTTT	CASSYSTGGIAEAFF
TRBV4-1	-	TRBD1	TRBJ1-4	TGCGCCAGCAGCCAGGGGACAGCTAATGAAAAACTGTTTTTT	CASSQGTANEKLFF
TRBV27	few	-	TRBJ2-7	TGTGCCAGCAGTTTGGGGGCCCCCACCACCTACGAGCAGTACTTC	CASSLGAPTTYEQYF
TRBV6-1	-	TRBD1	TRBJ2-7	TGTGCCAGCTGGGGACAGGGGGGTTCCTACGAGCAGTACTTC	CASWGQGGSYEQYF
TRBV30	-	-	TRBJ1-2	TGTGCCTGGAGTGTGGGCGAAAACTATGGCTACACCTTC	CAWSVGENYGYTF
TRBV27	-	-	TRBJ2-5	TGTGCCAGCAGTCCCTCAGGGACTTGGGGAGAGACCCAGTACTTC	CASSPSGTWGETQYF
TRBV28	-	TRBD1	TRBJ2-7	TGTGCCAGCAGTCCGAGACAGGGGGCATTCGAGCAGTACTTC	CASSPRQGAFEQYF
TRBV19	-	-	TRBJ2-7	TGTGCCAGTAGTCCGGCCGGGGGAGAAACCTACGAGCAGTACTTC	CASSPAGGETYEQYF
TRBV12-5	-	TRBD1	TRBJ1-1	TGTGCTAGTGGTTCAGGACAGGGGTACACTGAAGCTTTCTTT	CASGSGQGYTEAFF
TRBV28	-	TRBD2	TRBJ2-5	TGTGCCAGCAGTTTAAGGTCGGGAGGGCGGGAGACCCAGTACTTC	CASSLRSGGRETQYF
TRBV10-3	-	TRBD1	TRBJ1-2	TGTGCCAGCAGTTCGGGACAGGGGATCTATGGCTACACCTTC	CASSSGQGIYGYTF
TRBV5-3	few	TRBD1	TRBJ2-7	TGTGCCAGAAGCTTATACAGGGGTTACGAGCAGTACTTC	CARSLYRGYEQYF
TRBV15	-	-	TRBJ1-2	TGTGCCACCAGCAGAGATCGGGGGGGCAACTATGGCTACACCTTC	CATSRDRGGNYGYTF
TRBV4-1	-	TRBD1	TRBJ2-5	TGCGCCAGCAGCCAAGATCTTGGACAGGTAGAGACCCAGTACTTC	CASSQDLGQVETQYF
TRBV2	-	-	TRBJ2-1	TGTGCCAGCACCAGCCTTAGGGGTGAGCAGTTCTTC	CASTSLRGEQFF
TRBV10-2	hyperexpanded	-	TRBJ1-2	TGCGCCAGCAGTCTGGGGAGCAGCTACACCTTC	CASSLGSSYTF
TRBV11-2	once	-	TRBJ2-7	TGTGCCAGCAGCTTAGCTGTCGGGTCCTACGAGCAGTACTTC	CASSLAVGSYEQYF
TRBV6-5	medium-sized	TRBD2	TRBJ2-1	TGTGCCAGCAGTTACGACGGACTAGCGGGGTACAATGAGCAGTTCTTC	CASSYDGLAGYNEQFF
TRBV6-5	-	TRBD1	TRBJ1-1	TGTGCCAGCAGTTATCGACGACAGGGGGTAGAAGCTTTCTTT	CASSYRRQGVEAFF
TRBV6-1	once	-	TRBJ1-2	TGTGCCAGCTGGAAAGGATACGAAGGGGGCTATGGCTACACCTTC	CASWKGYEGGYGYTF
TRBV2	-	-	TRBJ1-2	TGTGCCAGCATCCTAGCGGCCGGGGGCTATGGCTACACCTTC	CASILAAGGYGYTF
TRBV15	-	-	TRBJ2-2	TGTGCCACCAGCAGAGATGGGGGCCATACCGGGGAGCTGTTTTTT	CATSRDGGHTGELFF
TRBV6-5	once	-	TRBJ1-1	TGTGCCAGCAGGTTGGGGGGATACACTGAAGCTTTCTTT	CASRLGGYTEAFF
TRBV6-5	-	TRBD1	TRBJ1-2	TGTGCCAGCAGACGACAGGGGGACTATAACTATGGCTACACCTTC	CASRRQGDYNYGYTF
TRBV14	-	TRBD2	TRBJ2-5	TGTGCCAGCAGCCAAGGACTAGCGGCCTGGCCGGGGACCCAGTACTTC	CASSQGLAAWPGTQYF
TRBV19	-	-	TRBJ2-1	TGTGCCAGTTCCGCCTACAATGAGCAGTTCTTC	CASSAYNEQFF
TRBV13	-	-	TRBJ1-1	TGTGCCAGCAGCTTAGCAGAGGAGAACACTGAAGCTTTCTTT	CASSLAEENTEAFF
TRBV7-9	-	TRBD1	TRBJ2-7	TGTGCCAGCAGCTATGACAGGGGAGCCTACGAGCAGTACTTC	CASSYDRGAYEQYF
TRBV5-6	-	-	TRBJ1-5	TGTGCCAGCAGCTCACAGGGAAATCAGCCCCAGCATTTT	CASSSQGNQPQHF
TRBV5-6	-	-	TRBJ1-1	TGTGCCAGCAGAACAGCCGGGAGCACTGAAGCTTTCTTT	CASRTAGSTEAFF
TRBV29-1	-	-	TRBJ2-3	TGCAGCGTTGGGTACGGGAGTGACGATACGCAGTATTTT	CSVGYGSDDTQYF
TRBV10-3	few	TRBD2	TRBJ2-2	TGTGCCATCAGTGAGGAGACCGGGATGCGACTAGCGGGAACCGGGGAGCTGTTTTTT	CAISEETGMRLAGTGELFF
TRBV10-3	-	-	TRBJ2-1	TGTGCCATCAGTGGGGGGAGCGGGTTATGGGATGAGCAGTTCTTC	CAISGGSGLWDEQFF
TRBV19	-	TRBD1	TRBJ1-5	TGTGCCAGTATCTCCGGGACAGGGGGTTATAGCAATCAGCCCCAGCATTTT	CASISGTGGYSNQPQHF
TRBV7-9	-	-	TRBJ2-3	TGTGCCAGCAGCTCATCCACAGATACGCAGTATTTT	CASSSSTDTQYF
TRBV4-1	-	TRBD1	TRBJ2-1	TGCGCCAGCAGCCTCCGGGACAGAGAGTTCTTC	CASSLRDREFF
TRBV7-9	-	TRBD2	TRBJ2-3	TGTGCCAGCAGCTTAGCGGCGGGAGGGGGCACAGATACGCAGTATTTT	CASSLAAGGGTDTQYF
TRBV7-4	-	-	TRBJ1-5	TGTGCCAGCAGCTTAGACTCTCCGGGGCCCCAGCATTTT	CASSLDSPGPQHF
TRBV28	-	TRBD1	TRBJ2-1	TGTGCCAGCAGCGCAAGACAGGGGGCTTCCTACAATGAGCAGTTCTTC	CASSARQGASYNEQFF
TRBV27	-	TRBD2	TRBJ2-7	TGTGCCAGCAGTTCCGGACTAGCGGGGACGCAAGCCTACGAGCAGTACTTC	CASSSGLAGTQAYEQYF
TRBV5-1	-	TRBD2	TRBJ2-1	TGCGCCAGCAGCTTGGAGATAGCGGGGGGGTACGACAATGAGCAGTTCTTC	CASSLEIAGGYDNEQFF
TRBV5-1	-	-	TRBJ1-1	TGCGCCAGCAGCGATGGGGTGGGGAGCTCGAACACTGAAGCTTTCTTT	CASSDGVGSSNTEAFF
TRBV21-1	-	-	TRBJ1-2	TGTGCCAGCAGCAAAGTAGGCGCCCCTGGTCAGGGGGCGCCTGGCTACACCTTC	CASSKVGAPGQGAPGYTF
TRBV7-9	-	TRBD1	TRBJ2-7	TGTGCCAGCGACGGGACAGGCCTCGAGCAGTACTTC	CASDGTGLEQYF
TRBV5-1	-	-	TRBJ2-7	TGCGCCAGCAGCTTGGGAGGGCTCTCCTACGAGCAGTACTTC	CASSLGGLSYEQYF
TRBV6-4	-	TRBD2	TRBJ2-3	TGTGCCAGCAGTGACTCCGGCGGGAGCGGAGATACGCAGTATTTT	CASSDSGGSGDTQYF
TRBV11-2	-	TRBD2	TRBJ2-1	TGTGCCAGCAGCTACCGACTAGCGGGAGACTTCATTGAGCAGTTCTTC	CASSYRLAGDFIEQFF
TRBV6-1	few	TRBD1	TRBJ2-3	TGTGCCAGCAGTGGAGGACAGGGGATCAACCGCACAGATACGCAGTATTTT	CASSGGQGINRTDTQYF
TRBV2	once	TRBD1	TRBJ1-3	TGTGCCAGCGTTGACAGGGCTCCTTCTGGAAACACCATATATTTT	CASVDRAPSGNTIYF
TRBV15	-	-	TRBJ2-7	TGTGCCACCAGCAGAGATTTGGGGGGTTCCGGGTACGAGCAGTACTTC	CATSRDLGGSGYEQYF
TRBV6-5	-	TRBD2	TRBJ2-1	TGTGCCAGCAGTTACGCGGGGGGCTCCTACAATGAGCAGTTCTTC	CASSYAGGSYNEQFF
TRBV5-4	-	TRBD1	TRBJ1-1	TGTGCCAGCAGCAGAGGACAGGGGGCTACTGAAGCTTTCTTT	CASSRGQGATEAFF